The 28 T cell receptor beta chains listed next were all sequenced from one sample in a study of blood T cell repertoires in COVID-19. Clones were sequenced by immunoSEQ multiplex PCR, and TCRdb holds only the in-frame ones, with some missing. The sample contains around 69,000 clones, roughly 85% of which appear only once. The sample consisted of peripheral blood. The receptors originated from a man aged 45 to 65 with acute or convalescent COVID-19.

V and J are TRBV29-1 and TRBJ2-5; D call uncertain. V was cut by 3 bases and J by 2 bases, with 7 bases left in between. The CDR3 has 12 residues. The V gene's germline CDR1 is SQVTM and CDR2 ANQGSEA. The CDR3 DNA is TGCAGCGTTGATCTCAGACAAGAGACCCAGTACTTC. Its protein product is CSVDLRQETQYF.

As for this clone: Other DNA sequences in the same sample also yield this CDR3. The chain links TRBV2 to TRBJ1-6, with a weak D call TRBD1 (5 bases). CDR1 and CDR2 (germline): SNHLY, FYNNEI. CDR3 size: 14 residues. Trimming cost V 0 bases and J 7 bases, with 7 bases left between them. CDR3 protein: CASSEARQNSPLHF. The CDR3 bases are TGTGCCAGCAGTGAAGCGAGACAGAATTCACCCCTCCACTTT.

This clone was detected a few times. The V call is TRBV5-4, the J call TRBJ1-2; 10 nucleotides match TRBD1. Germline assignment: CDR1 SGHNT and CDR2 YYREEE (reference sequence). CDR3 size: 13 residues. The ends lost 1 base at V and 8 bases at J; junction bases unmatched: 2. The CDR3 DNA reads as TGTGCCAGCAGCTTGTCGACAGGGGGCGGCTACACCTTC. Amino acids: CASSLSTGGGYTF. The whole variable domain, filled in from reference TRBV5-4 and TRBJ1-2, reads ETGVTQSPTHLIKTRGQQVTLRCSSQSGHNTVSWYQQALGQGPQFIFQYYREEENGRGNFPPRFSGLQFPNYSSELNVNALELDDSALYLCASSLSTGGGYTFGSGTRLTVV.

The rearrangement links TRBV9 to TRBJ2-3, with 10 bases aligning to TRBD2. The trim removed 3 bases at V and 1 base at J, leaving 2 bases unmatched. Germline V gene sequence: CDR1 SGDLS, CDR2 YYNGEE. The CDR3 has 15 residues. CDR3 loop: CASSATSGGTDTQYF. The CDR3 nucleotides are TGTGCCAGCAGCGCCACTAGCGGGGGCACAGATACGCAGTATTTT.

The chain is built from TRBV6-5 and TRBJ2-7, with D possibly matching TRBD1 (6 bases). The CDR3 covers 13 residues. In germline, CDR1 is MNHEY, CDR2 SVGAGI. V was shortened by 6 bases and J by 1 base, with 10 bases between the two germline ends. The CDR3: CASREDRSYEQYF. In DNA, the CDR3 is TGTGCCAGCAGAGAGGACAGATCCTACGAGCAGTACTTC.

CDR3 in DNA: TGTGCCAGCAGTGAAGACCGGGGGAACTATGGCTACACCTTC. This gives the protein CASSEDRGNYGYTF. The chain links TRBV2 to TRBJ1-2, with TRBD1 as a possible D gene (5 bases). CDR1 and CDR2 from the germline V gene are SNHLY and FYNNEI. The CDR3 runs 14 residues. Between the trimmed V and J ends, which lost 1 base and 2 bases, there was a span of 8 bases.

V usage is TRBV4-2 and J usage is TRBJ2-3; TRBD2 might be the D (6 bases). This CDR3 region has 17 residues. Trimming removed 0 bases from V and 0 bases from J, with 13 bases in between. Germline V gene data show CDR1 as LGHNA and CDR2 as YNFKEQ. In DNA form, the CDR3 reads TGTGCCAGCAGCCAAGATCTTGTGGGGACTAGCACAGATACGCAGTATTTT. Translated, it gives CASSQDLVGTSTDTQYF.

The chain is built from TRBV11-2 and TRBJ1-1; 7 bases agree with TRBD1. The CDR3 covers 13 residues. The V segment lost 5 bases and the J segment 2 bases; nucleotides outside the gene matches: 2. CDR1 SGHAT and CDR2 FQNNGV come from the germline V gene. The CDR3 DNA sequence: TGTGCCAGCAGCAACAGGGGTAACACTGAAGCTTTCTTT. Its translation: CASSNRGNTEAFF.

This chain uses TRBV9 with TRBJ1-3, with D uncertain. CDR3 length equals 17 residues. V dropped 0 bases and J dropped 0 bases, with 13 bases sitting between them. Germline values: CDR1 SGDLS, CDR2 YYNGEE. CDR3 loop: CASSVVPGDDSGNTIYF. Written as DNA, the CDR3 is TGTGCCAGCAGCGTAGTACCAGGCGATGACTCTGGAAACACCATATATTTT.

The chain recombines TRBV5-4 with TRBJ2-3, with 9 bases aligning to TRBD1. Looked up from germline, CDR1 is SGHNT and CDR2 is YYREEE (reference sequence). The CDR3 is made up of 15 amino acids. V lost 0 bases to trimming and J lost 4 bases; unmatched junction nucleotides: 3. CDR3 protein: CASSLGTGAADTQYF. In nucleotides, the CDR3 is TGTGCCAGCAGCTTGGGGACAGGGGCTGCAGATACGCAGTATTTT.

The chain carries TRBV10-2 and TRBJ2-7; D may be TRBD2 (6 bases). V was shortened by 1 base and J by 2 bases, with 15 bases between the two germline ends. Germline V gives CDR1 WSHSY, CDR2 SAAADI. The CDR3 extends over 16 amino acids. In nucleotides, the CDR3 is TGCGCCAGCAGTGAGTATCCCGTGGCGGGGACCTACGAGCAGTACTTC. Amino acid sequence: CASSEYPVAGTYEQYF.

This clone occurred a few times. CDR3 residues: CASTTGGGGDTDTQYF. CDR3 in DNA: TGCGCCAGCACCACGGGCGGCGGGGGGGACACAGATACGCAGTATTTT. This sequence joins TRBV5-1 and TRBJ2-3, with TRBD2 matching 9 bases. Germline V gives CDR1 SGHRS, CDR2 YFSETQ. Trimming cost V 6 bases and J 2 bases; bases outside gene matches: 10. The CDR3 totals 16 residues.

The V and J genes are TRBV19 and TRBJ1-1, with D maybe TRBD1 (6 bases). The CDR3 length is 13 residues. The germline gives CDR1 LNHDA, CDR2 SQIVND (reference sequence). Trimming took 6 bases from V and 2 from J, leaving 10 bases between them. CDR3 loop: CASSRGINTEAFF. The DNA for the CDR3 is TGTGCCAGTAGCAGGGGCATAAACACTGAAGCTTTCTTT.

The rearrangement links TRBV11-2 to TRBJ2-3; tentative D call: TRBD2 (5 bases). Trimming removed 2 bases from V and 8 bases from J, with 17 bases in between. CDR3 length: 15 residues. Per germline, CDR1 SGHAT and CDR2 FQNNGV. The CDR3 nucleotides read TGTGCCAGCAGCTTAACCATATCTCGGGATCCTACGCAGTATTTT. Protein sequence: CASSLTISRDPTQYF.

The gene calls are TRBV10-2 and TRBJ2-7; perhaps TRBD2 as D (5 bases). The ends were cut back, 4 bases at V and 3 bases at J, with 10 bases in the middle. Germline V gene data show CDR1 as WSHSY and CDR2 as SAAADI. This CDR3 is built from 13 residues. The CDR3 region is CASSAGFYYEQYF. The CDR3 nucleotides are TGCGCCAGCAGTGCGGGATTTTACTACGAGCAGTACTTC.

The chain couples TRBV19 to TRBJ2-2; TRBD1 matches at 9 bases. The CDR3 loop spans 15 amino acids. Germline loops: CDR1 LNHDA, CDR2 SQIVND (reference sequence). The V segment lost 7 bases and the J segment 6 bases; nucleotides outside the gene matches: 9. CDR3 coding DNA: TGTGCCAGTATCCACAGGGGGCTGAAACCCGGGGAGCTGTTTTTT. Translation: CASIHRGLKPGELFF.

J is TRBJ1-5 and V is TRBV4-1; 7 nucleotides match TRBD1. The V gene's germline CDR1 is MGHRA and CDR2 YSYEKL. The CDR3 is 13 amino acids. The V and J ends lost 5 bases and 10 bases, in that order; junction bases with no gene match: 8. The CDR3 loop reads CASSSIQGRPQHF. As DNA, the CDR3 is TGCGCCAGCAGCTCCATACAGGGGCGACCCCAGCATTTT.

The chain recombines TRBV5-1 with TRBJ2-7, with 7 bases matching TRBD2. Trimming removed 4 bases from V and 2 bases from J; junction bases left unmatched: 15. CDR3 length: 17 amino acids. The germline CDR1 and CDR2 sequences are SGHRS and YFSETQ. The CDR3 loop is CASSRRGGSGAPYEQYF. CDR3 in DNA: TGCGCCAGCAGCAGACGCGGGGGAAGCGGGGCACCCTACGAGCAGTACTTC.

The chain links TRBV29-1 to TRBJ2-2, with 15 bases identical to TRBD2. Looked up from germline, CDR1 is SQVTM and CDR2 is ANQGSEA. V lost 6 bases, J lost 7 bases, and 12 bases stayed unmatched. The CDR3 loop spans 17 amino acids. In nucleotides, the CDR3 is TGCAGCGTGGCGAAGTTGGGACTAGCGGGGGGCGGCGGGGAGCTGTTTTTT. The encoded protein is CSVAKLGLAGGGGELFF.

The genes are TRBV2 and TRBJ2-7; 9 positions match TRBD1. Germline V gives CDR1 SNHLY, CDR2 FYNNEI. Unmatched junction bases numbered 11, after V lost 7 bases and J lost 4 bases. CDR3 length: 15 amino acids. CDR3 coding DNA: TGTGCCAGCAAAGTCGGGACAGGGTCATATTACGAGCAGTACTTC. It encodes CASKVGTGSYYEQYF.

The rearrangement joins TRBV5-1 to TRBJ2-5; 11 nucleotides line up with TRBD2. The ends lost 4 bases at V and 1 base at J; junction bases unmatched: 0. The CDR3 contains 14 residues. Germline CDR1 reads SGHRS; CDR2 reads YFSETQ. The CDR3 DNA sequence: TGCGCCAGCAGCGGGACTAGCGGCCAAGAGACCCAGTACTTC. Amino acid sequence: CASSGTSGQETQYF.

The rearrangement uses TRBV4-1 and TRBJ1-5; maybe TRBD1 (5 bases). The CDR3 is 16 amino acids. The ends were cut back, 4 bases at V and 0 bases at J, with 13 bases in the middle. In germline, CDR1 is MGHRA, CDR2 YSYEKL. This chain's CDR3 is CASSLRGGASNQPQHF. The DNA for the CDR3 is TGCGCCAGCAGCCTAAGGGGAGGTGCTAGCAATCAGCCCCAGCATTTT.

V and J are TRBV6-5 and TRBJ1-1; TRBD1 might be the D (6 bases). This CDR3 spans 15 amino acids. From germline, CDR1 is MNHEY and CDR2 SVGAGI. V lost 6 bases, J lost 3 bases, and 17 bases lay in between. The CDR3 region is CASSLLRRGYTEAFF. CDR3 sequence (DNA): TGTGCCAGCAGCCTCCTGCGCAGGGGTTACACTGAAGCTTTCTTT.

This clone was seen once. This sequence joins TRBV11-2 and TRBJ2-7; 13 positions agree with TRBD2. V shed 5 bases and J 5 bases; nucleotides not matched to a gene: 15. This CDR3 has 18 amino acids. The V gene's germline CDR1 is SGHAT and CDR2 FQNNGV. In DNA form, the CDR3 reads TGTGCCAGCAGCCCCAGACTAGCGGGGGGCCCCTTTTCCCACGAGCAGTACTTC. Its translation: CASSPRLAGGPFSHEQYF.

This clone was seen more than once but under ten times. This chain connects TRBV7-9 to TRBJ1-2; the D gene is possibly TRBD1 (5 bases). Germline CDR1 is SEHNR and CDR2 is FQNEAQ (reference sequence). The CDR3 extends over 13 amino acids. V gave up 6 bases and J gave up 4 bases, with 12 bases separating them. The CDR3 loop reads CASRETGGYGYTF. The CDR3 coding sequence is TGTGCCAGCAGGGAGACGGGGGGCTATGGCTACACCTTC.

In its sample, this clone was seen once. V usage is TRBV10-1 and J usage is TRBJ2-5; D is unclear. From germline, CDR1 is WNHNN and CDR2 SYGVQD (reference sequence). V dropped 2 bases and J dropped 5 bases, with 9 bases sitting between them. CDR3 length equals 13 residues. The CDR3 loop is CASSERLRETQYF. The CDR3 DNA reads TGCGCCAGCAGTGAGCGATTGCGGGAGACCCAGTACTTC.

V is TRBV11-2 and J is TRBJ2-5; D gene uncertain. The CDR3 totals 15 residues. Trimming removed 0 bases at V and 2 bases at J, with 10 bases between. Germline-derived CDR1 and CDR2 are SGHAT and FQNNGV. The CDR3: CASSLDGSAQETQYF. For the CDR3, the DNA is TGTGCCAGCAGCTTAGACGGGTCGGCACAAGAGACCCAGTACTTC. The full variable domain, its missing parts supplied by reference TRBV11-2 and TRBJ2-5, is EAGVAQSPRYKIIEKRQSVAFWCNPISGHATLYWYQQILGQGPKLLIQFQNNGVVDDSQLPKDRFSAERLKGVDSTLKIQPAKLEDSAVYLCASSLDGSAQETQYFGPGTRLLVL.

This chain connects TRBV5-4 to TRBJ2-7; 7 nucleotides match TRBD1. The CDR3 is made up of 12 amino acids. CDR1 is SGHNT, CDR2 YYREEE, per germline (reference sequence). V shed 1 base, J shed 6 bases, and the junction held 1 base outside the gene matches. The chain's CDR3 is CASSLRGLEQYV. The CDR3 DNA reads as TGTGCCAGCAGCTTGAGGGGGCTCGAGCAGTACGTC.